The clone carrying this T cell receptor beta chain was seen a handful of times. Its antigen is currently unknown. This entry is derived from a study of blood T cells in healthy people across ages. Findings of the study overall: Age advanced and TCR beta diversity per million T cells fell, roughly linearly. Higher diversity, along with more naive CD4+ cells, distinguished long-lived donors from aged donors.

A second PCR, run for roughly 7 to 12 cycles, used a sample-barcoded 5' primer plus a J-beta primer mix. The authors tagged each cDNA molecule using a template-switch adaptor with 12 random nucleotides. TCRdb processed the 5' RACE reads anew with MiXCR; each CDR3 protein has one entry. The sample holds around 990,000 distinct CDR3 sequences; approximately 26% are singletons and the top ten take 0.65% to 0.75%. Germline V gene data show CDR1 as MGHDK and CDR2 as SYGVNS. Trimming pared 1 base from V and 3 bases from J, leaving 7 bases between. The CDR3 is made up of 15 amino acids. The same sample was also studied in work on T cells of mothers and their children.

The specimen sequenced was blood. The chain joins TRBV25-1 to TRBJ2-6; perhaps TRBD2 as D (6 bases). The sequence derives from a girl aged 2-10 years in good health. The DNA of the CDR3 is TGTGCCAGCAGTGAATCCGGGAGTGGGGCCAACGTCCTGACTTTC. Encoded protein: CASSESGSGANVLTF.